The 18 T cell receptor beta chains below all came from one sample that was sequenced in a study of blood T cell repertoires in COVID-19. Measured with immunoSEQ multiplex PCR; TCRdb has only the in-frame clones, and not every one. The sample lists approximately 240,000 clones; approximately 90% were seen once. Material for sequencing was peripheral blood. The receptors were gathered from a woman aged 40 to 50 who had recovered from COVID-19.

The chain joins TRBV24-1 to TRBJ1-5, with D hard to call. Germline CDR1 is KGHDR and CDR2 is SFDVKD. V shed 0 bases and J shed 8 bases, with 10 bases lying between them. This CDR3 has 14 amino acids. The chain's CDR3 is CATSDLLSREPQHF. The CDR3 bases are TGTGCCACCAGTGATTTGCTATCGAGGGAGCCCCAGCATTTT.

V gene TRBV3-1 (or the pseudogene TRBV3-2) combines with J gene TRBJ2-2; the match to TRBD2 covers 11 bases. Germline loops: CDR1 LGHDT, CDR2 YNNKEL (reference sequence). The V segment lost 6 bases and the J segment 0 bases; nucleotides outside the gene matches: 3. CDR3 length: 16 residues. CDR3 in amino acids: CASRASGGTNTGELFF. In DNA form, the CDR3 reads TGTGCCAGCAGGGCTAGCGGGGGGACGAACACCGGGGAGCTGTTTTTT.

The chain is built from TRBV27 and TRBJ1-2; possibly TRBD1 for D (5 bases). V gave up 3 bases and J gave up 4 bases, with 12 bases separating them. The CDR3 has 14 amino acids. Germline V CDR1 and CDR2: MNHEY, SMNVEV (reference sequence). The CDR3 is CASSLGRGLYGYTF. For the CDR3, the DNA is TGTGCCAGCAGTTTGGGTAGGGGCCTCTATGGCTACACCTTC.

The chain couples TRBV10-3 to TRBJ2-2, with 14 bases identical to TRBD2. J lost 6 bases, V lost 6 bases, and 3 bases had no gene match. CDR1 and CDR2 from the germline V gene are ENHRY and SYGVKD. This CDR3 has 15 amino acids. This CDR3 reads CAIRGLAGDPGELFF. DNA of the CDR3: TGTGCCATCAGGGGACTAGCGGGAGACCCCGGGGAGCTGTTTTTT.

This sequence joins TRBV4-1 and TRBJ2-3, with TRBD2 matching 12 bases. From germline, CDR1 is MGHRA and CDR2 YSYEKL. This CDR3 is 17 amino acids long. The J segment lost 4 bases and the V segment lost 4 bases, leaving 9 bases of the junction unmatched. The DNA for the CDR3 is TGCGCCAGCAGCCGATTCGGGACTAGCGGGCGTTCAGATACGCAGTATTTT. Its protein is CASSRFGTSGRSDTQYF.

The J gene is TRBJ2-5, the V gene TRBV6-5; 10 bases agree with TRBD2. Germline V CDR1 and CDR2: MNHEY, SVGAGI. The CDR3 has 15 residues. The J segment lost 5 bases and the V segment lost 4 bases, leaving 7 bases of the junction unmatched. This chain's CDR3 is CASSLTPGLAETQYF. The CDR3 nucleotides read TGTGCCAGCAGTTTAACACCGGGACTAGCGGAGACCCAGTACTTC.

This chain connects TRBV9 to TRBJ2-1; the D gene is possibly TRBD2 (7 bases). Germline values: CDR1 SGDLS, CDR2 YYNGEE. The CDR3 is 16 amino acids. V lost 2 bases and J 0 bases, leaving 12 bases between the germline ends. Here the CDR3 DNA reads TGTGCCAGCAGCGTCGGCGGGGGCAGCTCCTACAATGAGCAGTTCTTC. Amino acids: CASSVGGGSSYNEQFF. Combining the CDR3 with reference TRBV9 and TRBJ2-1 gives the whole variable domain DSGVTQTPKHLITATGQRVTLRCSPRSGDLSVYWYQQSLDQGLQFLIQYYNGEERAKGNILERFSAQQFPDLHSELNLSSLELGDSALYFCASSVGGGSSYNEQFFGPGTRLTVL.

The rearrangement joins TRBV30 to TRBJ2-1; 8 bases are shared with TRBD2. CDR3 length equals 14 residues. Germline CDR1 and CDR2: GTSNPN and SVGIG (reference sequence). The V gene end was trimmed by 3 bases and the J gene end by 2 bases; junction bases not matched to a gene: 3. The CDR3 reads CAWREAGAYNEQFF. CDR3 DNA: TGTGCCTGGAGGGAAGCGGGAGCCTACAATGAGCAGTTCTTC.

The chain joins TRBV18 to TRBJ1-2; 7 bases line up with TRBD1. J gave up 4 bases and V 3 bases, and 14 bases lay outside the gene matches. Looked up from germline, CDR1 is KGHSH and CDR2 is LQKENI. CDR3 length: 17 residues. DNA of the CDR3: TGTGCCAGCTCACCGCTCCACAGGGGTGGGGAGGTCTATGGCTACACCTTC. Its translation is CASSPLHRGGEVYGYTF.

This clone has more than one count but fewer than ten. V usage is TRBV27 and J usage is TRBJ1-5; possible D gene TRBD1, 6 bases. The ends were cut back, 4 bases at V and 0 bases at J, with 10 bases in the middle. CDR3 length: 15 residues. Germline CDR1 is MNHEY and CDR2 is SMNVEV (reference sequence). CDR3 in DNA: TGTGCCAGCAGTTCCTACAGGGATAGCAATCAGCCCCAGCATTTT. The encoded protein is CASSSYRDSNQPQHF.

CDR3 amino acids: CASSLGLYTDTQYF. The CDR3 nucleotides are TGTGCCAGCAGCCTTGGACTATACACAGATACGCAGTATTTT. The rearrangement links TRBV3-1 (or the pseudogene TRBV3-2) to TRBJ2-3, with D perhaps TRBD2 (6 bases). The CDR3 sequence is 14 residues long. The germline V gene encodes CDR1 LGHDT and CDR2 YNNKEL (reference sequence). V shed 4 bases and J shed 2 bases, with 10 bases lying between them.

The V gene is TRBV3-1 (or the pseudogene TRBV3-2), the J gene TRBJ2-3; TRBD2 agrees at 9 bases. The CDR3 spans 16 residues. Germline V gene sequence: CDR1 LGHDT, CDR2 YNNKEL (reference sequence). V trimming: 1 base; J trimming: 2 bases; junction bases outside the gene matches: 4. CDR3 sequence (DNA): TGTGCCAGCAGCCAAGGACTAGCGGCCAACACAGATACGCAGTATTTT. Translation gives CASSQGLAANTDTQYF.

This rearrangement joins TRBV6-5 to TRBJ1-6; D perhaps matches TRBD1 (6 bases). Trimming cost V 0 bases and J 10 bases, with 16 bases left between them. The CDR3 contains 16 residues. Germline V CDR1 and CDR2: MNHEY, SVGAGI. CDR3 DNA: TGTGCCAGCAGTTACTCGAAGTACAGGGTATACTCACCCCTCCACTTT. Translated, it gives CASSYSKYRVYSPLHF.

This chain's CDR3 is CAWRLMGQSYSYEQYF. Here the CDR3 DNA reads TGTGCCTGGAGACTTATGGGACAGTCATACTCCTACGAGCAGTACTTC. The chain couples TRBV30 to TRBJ2-7, with 7 bases that match TRBD1. CDR3 size: 16 residues. Germline CDR1 GTSNPN, CDR2 SVGIG (reference sequence). V lost 3 bases, J lost 0 bases, and 11 bases stayed unmatched.

The chain has TRBV19 and TRBJ1-6; the D is unclear. Germline V gene data show CDR1 as LNHDA and CDR2 as SQIVND (reference sequence). The CDR3 is 17 residues long. Trimming took off 3 bases at V and 0 bases at J, with 12 bases between the two ends. The CDR3 protein is CASSIKIGSSYNSPLHF. The CDR3 bases are TGTGCCAGTAGTATTAAGATCGGGAGCTCCTATAATTCACCCCTCCACTTT.

This clone was counted once. The genes are TRBV27 and TRBJ2-7; 8 nucleotides agree with TRBD2. The CDR3 runs to 14 residues. CDR1 and CDR2 (germline): MNHEY, SMNVEV (reference sequence). Trimming removed 7 bases from V and 2 bases from J; junction bases left unmatched: 7. CDR3 protein: CASIFRGGAYEQYF. The CDR3 bases are TGTGCCAGCATTTTCCGGGGGGGGGCCTACGAGCAGTACTTC.

CDR3 protein: CASSTAGQGGTFSNQPQHF. CDR3 bases: TGTGCCAGCAGTACCGCGGGTCAGGGAGGGACCTTTAGCAATCAGCCCCAGCATTTT. The chain joins TRBV28 to TRBJ1-5, with D possibly TRBD1 on 5 matching bases. Trimming took off 5 bases at V and 0 bases at J, with 23 bases between the two ends. The CDR3 runs to 19 residues. The germline CDR1 and CDR2 sequences are MDHEN and SYDVKM.

The J gene is TRBJ2-1, the V gene TRBV5-1; 11 positions match TRBD2. The CDR3 has 17 residues. CDR1 SGHRS and CDR2 YFSETQ come from the germline V gene. V was pared by 4 bases and J by 4 bases, with 10 bases of the junction left unmatched. The CDR3 DNA sequence: TGCGCCAGCAGCCAATTTCCCGGGACTAGCGGATACAATGAGCAGTTCTTC. This sequence encodes CASSQFPGTSGYNEQFF. Full variable domain (outside the CDR3, taken from reference TRBV5-1 and TRBJ2-1): KAGVTQTPRYLIKTRGQQVTLSCSPISGHRSVSWYQQTPGQGLQFLFEYFSETQRNKGNFPGRFSGRQFSNSRSEMNVSTLELGDSALYLCASSQFPGTSGYNEQFFGPGTRLTVL.